These 21 T cell receptor beta chains originate from one sample sequenced in a study of blood T cell repertoires in COVID-19. The protocol was immunoSEQ multiplex PCR, while the TCRdb copy is restricted to in-frame clones and leaves out a portion. The sample shows approximately 260,000 clones, just under 90% of them seen only once. The material sequenced was PBMCs or T cells enriched from blood (not recorded which). The receptors were sampled from a woman aged 55-70 years who had recovered from COVID-19.

CDR3 protein: CASSYDRGQGYGYTF. The CDR3 DNA is TGTGCCAGCAGCTACGACAGGGGGCAGGGCTATGGCTACACCTTC. The chain combines TRBV5-4 with TRBJ1-2; 10 bases are shared with TRBD1. Germline values: CDR1 SGHNT, CDR2 YYREEE (reference sequence). The CDR3 has 15 residues. J was trimmed by 4 bases and V by 3 bases; bases with no gene match: 6.

The V and J genes are TRBV19 and TRBJ2-2, with D possibly matching TRBD2 (6 bases). The germline gives CDR1 LNHDA, CDR2 SQIVND (reference sequence). With 5 bases removed from V and 0 bases from J, the gap between germline ends came to 10 bases. This CDR3 is built from 15 residues. Here the CDR3 reads CASSLGGTNTGELFF. CDR3 nucleotide sequence: TGTGCCAGTAGTCTGGGGGGTACGAACACCGGGGAGCTGTTTTTT.

In regard to this clone: One end of the junction does not line up with germline, which may come from a read error. The rearrangement links TRBV5-4 to TRBJ2-5; TRBD2 agrees at 7 bases. Germline V lookup: CDR1 SGHNT, CDR2 YYREEE (reference sequence). CDR3 size: 15 residues. This chain's CDR3 is CASSPGGTTQGTQYF. DNA of the CDR3: TGTGCCAGCAGCCCGGGTGGGACTACCCAAGGGACCCAGTACTTC.

The chain is built from TRBV18 and TRBJ2-1, with 7 bases that match TRBD1. V gave up 5 bases and J gave up 8 bases; unmatched junction bases: 6. Germline lookup yields CDR1 KGHSH and CDR2 LQKENI. There are 13 residues in the CDR3. CDR3 nucleotides: TGTGCCAGCTCAGACAGGGCTGGGGATGAGCAGTTCTTC. Encoded protein: CASSDRAGDEQFF. Together with reference TRBV18 and TRBJ2-1, the CDR3 gives the full variable domain: NAGVMQNPRHLVRRRGQEARLRCSPMKGHSHVYWYRQLPEEGLKFMVYLQKENIIDESGMPKERFSAEFPKEGPSILRIQQVVRGDSAAYFCASSDRAGDEQFFGPGTRLTVL.

The V and J genes are TRBV13 and TRBJ1-2; tentative D call: TRBD1 (5 bases). Looked up from germline, CDR1 is PRHDT and CDR2 is FYEKMQ (reference sequence). V was pared by 5 bases and J by 1 base, with 11 bases between. This CDR3 has 14 residues. CDR3 sequence (DNA): TGTGCCAGCAGCAATCAGGGTCGTAACTATGGCTACACCTTC. It specifies CASSNQGRNYGYTF.

The chain links TRBV18 to TRBJ1-1, with a tentative D call TRBD1 (6 bases). CDR1 is KGHSH, CDR2 LQKENI, per germline. The V and J ends lost 4 bases and 1 base respectively, with 13 bases between them. The CDR3 has 15 residues. The CDR3 DNA sequence: TGTGCCAGCTCACTGGGTGGACAGACGAACACTGAAGCTTTCTTT. Translated, it gives CASSLGGQTNTEAFF. The full variable domain, completed using reference TRBV18 and TRBJ1-1, is NAGVMQNPRHLVRRRGQEARLRCSPMKGHSHVYWYRQLPEEGLKFMVYLQKENIIDESGMPKERFSAEFPKEGPSILRIQQVVRGDSAAYFCASSLGGQTNTEAFFGQGTRLTVV.

The chain employs TRBV12-3 or TRBV12-4 and TRBJ1-6, with D hard to call. V lost 5 bases and J 8 bases, leaving 10 bases between the germline ends. The CDR3 runs 13 residues. CDR3 sequence (DNA): TGTGCCAGCAGTCTCAGTTCTGATTCACCCCTCCACTTT. This codes for CASSLSSDSPLHF.

The chain is built from TRBV18 and TRBJ1-2; 8 positions match TRBD1. The CDR3 is 14 amino acids. The germline CDR1 and CDR2 sequences are KGHSH and LQKENI. Trimming removed 3 bases from V and 4 bases from J; junction bases left unmatched: 4. DNA for the CDR3: TGTGCCAGCTCACCCGGACAGGGAGGCTATGGCTACACCTTC. This translates into CASSPGQGGYGYTF.

Only a few counts were recorded for this clone. V gene TRBV19 combines with J gene TRBJ1-5; 8 bases line up with TRBD1. Per germline, CDR1 LNHDA and CDR2 SQIVND (reference sequence). This CDR3 has 15 amino acids. V was clipped by 7 bases and J by 5 bases; unmatched bases: 10. The CDR3 nucleotides read TGTGCCAGTACCCTGGACAGGGCTAGGGATCAGCCCCAGCATTTT. This codes for CASTLDRARDQPQHF.

V is TRBV28 and J is TRBJ1-5, with unresolved D. CDR1 is MDHEN, CDR2 SYDVKM, per germline. With 7 bases removed from V and 7 bases from J, the gap between germline ends came to 17 bases. This CDR3 has 14 residues. The CDR3 region is CASTTPRVGQPQHF. The CDR3 DNA sequence: TGTGCCAGCACTACCCCCCGGGTTGGACAGCCCCAGCATTTT.

J is TRBJ2-1 and V is TRBV6-6, with 11 bases aligning to TRBD2. The V gene's germline CDR1 is MNHNY and CDR2 SVGAGI (reference sequence). This CDR3 contains 18 residues. V gave up 5 bases and J gave up 3 bases; unmatched junction bases: 12. In nucleotides, the CDR3 is TGTGCCAGCAGTCCGGGACTAGCGGCCCGGGTCGGCTACAATGAGCAGTTCTTC. This codes for CASSPGLAARVGYNEQFF.

The CDR3 sequence: CASWDRDYTGELFF. The CDR3 DNA reads TGTGCCAGCTGGGACAGAGATTACACCGGGGAGCTGTTTTTT. V usage is TRBV6-5 and J usage is TRBJ2-2, with 7 positions matching TRBD1. Germline trimming cut 8 bases from V and 3 bases from J; bases unmatched to any gene: 6. The CDR3 runs 14 residues. Per the germline V gene, CDR1 is MNHEY and CDR2 is SVGAGI.

As to this clone: At the DNA level, this CDR3 is encoded by other sequences in the same sample as well. J is TRBJ1-3 and V is TRBV27, with D possibly TRBD1 on 5 matching bases. V was clipped by 4 bases and J by 2 bases, with 9 bases between them. This CDR3 spans 14 amino acids. Per the germline V gene, CDR1 is MNHEY and CDR2 is SMNVEV (reference sequence). As DNA, the CDR3 is TGTGCCAGCAGTTCACCAGGGACTGGAAACACCATATATTTT. Amino acid sequence: CASSSPGTGNTIYF.

V usage is TRBV14 and J usage is TRBJ2-2; D perhaps matches TRBD2 (6 bases). This CDR3 comprises 16 residues. The V gene lost 4 bases and the J gene lost 5 bases, with 17 bases spanning the gap. The V gene's germline CDR1 is SGHDN and CDR2 FVKESK. The CDR3 nucleotides read TGTGCCAGCAGCCCGCTGTCGGGCGGGATTACCGGGGAGCTGTTTTTT. It translates to CASSPLSGGITGELFF.

This sequence joins TRBV6-5 and TRBJ2-7; tentatively, D is TRBD1 (5 bases). The CDR3 extends over 13 amino acids. V shed 6 bases and J shed 3 bases, with 12 bases lying between them. Per the germline V gene, CDR1 is MNHEY and CDR2 is SVGAGI. The CDR3 DNA sequence: TGTGCCAGCAGGACCGGGCAGGGCTACGAGCAGTACTTC. Translating it yields CASRTGQGYEQYF.

V is TRBV5-1 and J is TRBJ1-2; TRBD1 might be the D (5 bases). Germline V lookup: CDR1 SGHRS, CDR2 YFSETQ. V shed 0 bases and J shed 5 bases, with 11 bases lying between them. CDR3 size: 14 residues. The CDR3 DNA is TGCGCCAGCAGCTTGGCTCAGGGCGATTATGGCTACACCTTC. Its protein is CASSLAQGDYGYTF.

The chain has TRBV5-4 and TRBJ2-1; 10 positions match TRBD2. V dropped 4 bases and J dropped 7; count of bases not matched to a gene: 8. CDR3 length equals 15 residues. Germline V CDR1 and CDR2: SGHNT, YYREEE (reference sequence). The CDR3 region is CASSRKREGLNEQFF. The CDR3 bases are TGTGCCAGCAGCCGCAAGCGGGAGGGCCTTAATGAGCAGTTCTTC.

This chain connects TRBV9 to TRBJ1-4, with D possibly matching TRBD1 (6 bases). CDR3 length: 15 amino acids. V was pared by 4 bases and J by 8 bases, with 18 bases between. Germline CDR1 is SGDLS and CDR2 is YYNGEE. CDR3 sequence: CASSIGPAGEEKLFF. The CDR3 DNA follows: TGTGCCAGCAGCATCGGACCGGCAGGGGAGGAAAAACTGTTTTTT.

This rearrangement joins TRBV10-3 to TRBJ1-1; D perhaps matches TRBD1 (6 bases). V was clipped by 10 bases and J by 1 base, with 13 bases between them. Germline CDR1 ENHRY, CDR2 SYGVKD. CDR3 size: 13 residues. CDR3 in amino acids: CATRGSANTEAFF. In DNA, the CDR3 is TGTGCCACGAGGGGGTCGGCGAACACTGAAGCTTTCTTT.

The rearrangement links TRBV9 to TRBJ2-7; 7 bases are a match to TRBD2. In germline, CDR1 is SGDLS, CDR2 YYNGEE. The CDR3 consists of 15 residues. The V and J ends lost 5 bases and 2 bases, in that order; junction bases with no gene match: 10. In nucleotides, the CDR3 is TGTGCCAGCAGTCGAGGATCTAGCGGAGCCTACGAGCAGTACTTC. Amino acids: CASSRGSSGAYEQYF.

The V gene is TRBV25-1, the J gene TRBJ2-5; D not resolved. The germline V gene has CDR1 MGHDK and CDR2 SYGVNS. The CDR3 extends over 15 amino acids. V shed 2 bases and J shed 2 bases, with 12 bases lying between them. For the CDR3, the DNA is TGTGCCAGCAGTGAAGGTTTGCACTCACAAGAGACCCAGTACTTC. This gives the protein CASSEGLHSQETQYF.